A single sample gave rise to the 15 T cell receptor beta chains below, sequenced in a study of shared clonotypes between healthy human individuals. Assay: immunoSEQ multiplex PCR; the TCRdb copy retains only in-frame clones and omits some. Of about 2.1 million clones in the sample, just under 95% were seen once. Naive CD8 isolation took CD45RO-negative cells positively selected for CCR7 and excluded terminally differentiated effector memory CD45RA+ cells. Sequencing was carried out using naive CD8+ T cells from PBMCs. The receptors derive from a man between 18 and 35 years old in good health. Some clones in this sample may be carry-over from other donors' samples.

DNA of the CDR3: TGCGCCAGCAGCCAAGATCCAGGGGTGTTCGAAAACACCATATATTTT. This sequence encodes CASSQDPGVFENTIYF. This sequence joins TRBV4-1 and TRBJ1-3; perhaps TRBD1 as D (6 bases). The germline V gene has CDR1 MGHRA and CDR2 YSYEKL. The V end lost 0 bases, the J end lost 6 bases, and 15 bases lay between the germline ends. The CDR3 totals 16 residues.

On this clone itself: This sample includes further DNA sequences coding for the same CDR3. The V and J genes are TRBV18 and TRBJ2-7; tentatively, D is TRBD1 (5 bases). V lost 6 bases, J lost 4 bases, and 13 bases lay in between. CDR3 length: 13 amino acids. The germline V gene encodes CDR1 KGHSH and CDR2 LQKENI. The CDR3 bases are TGTGCCAGCTCCCTGGGGCAGGGTTACGAGCAGTACTTC. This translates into CASSLGQGYEQYF.

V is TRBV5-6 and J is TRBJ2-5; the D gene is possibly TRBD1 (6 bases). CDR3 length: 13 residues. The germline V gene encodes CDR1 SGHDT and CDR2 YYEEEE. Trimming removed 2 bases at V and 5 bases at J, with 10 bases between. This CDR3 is CASSLQGRETQYF. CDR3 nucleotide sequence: TGTGCCAGCAGCTTACAGGGCCGGGAGACCCAGTACTTC.

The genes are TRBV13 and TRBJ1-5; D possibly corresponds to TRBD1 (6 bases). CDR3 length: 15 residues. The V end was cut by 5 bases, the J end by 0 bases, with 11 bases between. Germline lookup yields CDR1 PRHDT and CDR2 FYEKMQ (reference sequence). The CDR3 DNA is TGTGCCAGCAGCCAGGGACACAGTAGCAATCAGCCCCAGCATTTT. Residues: CASSQGHSSNQPQHF.

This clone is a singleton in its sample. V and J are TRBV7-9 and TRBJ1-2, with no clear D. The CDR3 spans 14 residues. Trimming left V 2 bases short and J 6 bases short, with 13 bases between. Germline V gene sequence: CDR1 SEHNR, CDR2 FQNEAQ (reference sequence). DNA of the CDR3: TGTGCCAGCAGCTTATCGGCAGGAGGGAATGGCTACACCTTC. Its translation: CASSLSAGGNGYTF.

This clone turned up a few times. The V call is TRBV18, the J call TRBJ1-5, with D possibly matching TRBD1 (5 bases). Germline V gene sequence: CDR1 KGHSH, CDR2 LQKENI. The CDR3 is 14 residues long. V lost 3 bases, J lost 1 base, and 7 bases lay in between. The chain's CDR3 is CASSPRQSNQPQHF. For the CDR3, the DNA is TGTGCCAGCTCACCCCGACAGAGCAATCAGCCCCAGCATTTT. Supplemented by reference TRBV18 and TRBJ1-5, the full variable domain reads NAGVMQNPRHLVRRRGQEARLRCSPMKGHSHVYWYRQLPEEGLKFMVYLQKENIIDESGMPKERFSAEFPKEGPSILRIQQVVRGDSAAYFCASSPRQSNQPQHFGDGTRLSIL.

CDR3 sequence reads: CASSLGLRDEAFF. As DNA, the CDR3 is TGTGCCAGCAGCTTAGGTCTCCGGGATGAAGCTTTCTTT. V usage is TRBV7-9 and J usage is TRBJ1-1; D remains ambiguous. The CDR3 extends over 13 amino acids. Trimming pared 1 base from V and 7 bases from J, leaving 10 bases between. The V gene's germline CDR1 is SEHNR and CDR2 FQNEAQ (reference sequence).

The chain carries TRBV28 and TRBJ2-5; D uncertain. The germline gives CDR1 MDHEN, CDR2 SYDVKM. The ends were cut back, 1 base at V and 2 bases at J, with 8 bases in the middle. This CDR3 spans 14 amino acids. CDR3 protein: CASSLSLEQETQYF. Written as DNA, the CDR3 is TGTGCCAGCAGTTTATCCCTAGAACAAGAGACCCAGTACTTC.

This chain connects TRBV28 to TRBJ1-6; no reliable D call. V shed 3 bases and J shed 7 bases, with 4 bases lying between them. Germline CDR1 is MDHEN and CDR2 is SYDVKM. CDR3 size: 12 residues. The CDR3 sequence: CASSLGNSPLHF. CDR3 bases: TGTGCCAGCAGTTTGGGGAATTCACCCCTCCACTTT.

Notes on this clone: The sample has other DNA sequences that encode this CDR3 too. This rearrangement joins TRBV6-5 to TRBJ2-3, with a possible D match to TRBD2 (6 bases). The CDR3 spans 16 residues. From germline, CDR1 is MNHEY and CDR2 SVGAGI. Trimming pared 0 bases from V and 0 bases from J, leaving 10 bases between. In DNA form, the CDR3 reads TGTGCCAGCAGTTACTCGAGTAGCGGTAGCACAGATACGCAGTATTTT. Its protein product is CASSYSSSGSTDTQYF.

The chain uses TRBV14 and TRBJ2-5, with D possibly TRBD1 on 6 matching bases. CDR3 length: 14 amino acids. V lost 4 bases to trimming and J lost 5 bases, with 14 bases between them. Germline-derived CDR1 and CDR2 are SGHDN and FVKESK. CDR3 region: CASSRYRAGETQYF. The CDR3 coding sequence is TGTGCCAGCAGCCGTTACAGGGCTGGTGAGACCCAGTACTTC.

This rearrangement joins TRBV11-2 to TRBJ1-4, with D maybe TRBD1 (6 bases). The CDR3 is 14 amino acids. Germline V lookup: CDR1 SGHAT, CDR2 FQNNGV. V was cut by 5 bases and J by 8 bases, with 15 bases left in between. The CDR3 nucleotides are TGTGCCAGCAGCCCAACAGGGTCTATCGAAAAACTGTTTTTT. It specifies CASSPTGSIEKLFF.

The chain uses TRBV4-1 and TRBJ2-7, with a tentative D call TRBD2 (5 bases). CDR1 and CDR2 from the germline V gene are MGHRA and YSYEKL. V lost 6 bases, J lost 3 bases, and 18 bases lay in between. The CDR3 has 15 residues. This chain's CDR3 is CASRPSQEAFYEQYF. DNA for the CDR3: TGCGCCAGCAGGCCGTCGCAGGAGGCGTTCTACGAGCAGTACTTC.

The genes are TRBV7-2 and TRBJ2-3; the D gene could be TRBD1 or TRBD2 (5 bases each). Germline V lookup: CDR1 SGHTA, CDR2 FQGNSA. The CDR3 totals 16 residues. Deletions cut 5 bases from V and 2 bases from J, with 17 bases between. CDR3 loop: CASSPLPGHVTDTQYF. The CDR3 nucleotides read TGTGCCAGCAGCCCCCTCCCGGGGCACGTCACAGATACGCAGTATTTT.

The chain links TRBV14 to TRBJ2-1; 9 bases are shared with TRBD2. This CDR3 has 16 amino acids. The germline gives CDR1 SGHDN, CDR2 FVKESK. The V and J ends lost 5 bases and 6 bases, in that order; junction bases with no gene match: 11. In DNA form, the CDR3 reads TGTGCCAGCAGCGAAGCGGGACTAGCAAGGGCCAATGAGCAGTTCTTC. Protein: CASSEAGLARANEQFF.